The entry below describes one T cell receptor beta chain. V lost 3 bases and J 4 bases, leaving 10 bases between the germline ends. This CDR3 region has 14 residues. The germline V gene encodes CDR1 MNHEY and CDR2 SVGAGI. The repertoire was sequenced with immunoSEQ multiplex PCR; TCRdb's copy has only in-frame clones and lacks some. The sample records some 60,000 clones, around 90% being singletons. This specimen comes from a study of blood T cell repertoires in COVID-19. This receptor was identified in a man between 60 and 75 years old with acute or convalescent COVID-19. The sequencing input was peripheral blood. V gene TRBV6-5 combines with J gene TRBJ1-5, with a possible D match to TRBD1 (6 bases). The CDR3 spells CASSYKGDNQPQHF. The DNA for the CDR3 is TGTGCCAGCAGTTATAAGGGGGATAATCAGCCCCAGCATTTT.